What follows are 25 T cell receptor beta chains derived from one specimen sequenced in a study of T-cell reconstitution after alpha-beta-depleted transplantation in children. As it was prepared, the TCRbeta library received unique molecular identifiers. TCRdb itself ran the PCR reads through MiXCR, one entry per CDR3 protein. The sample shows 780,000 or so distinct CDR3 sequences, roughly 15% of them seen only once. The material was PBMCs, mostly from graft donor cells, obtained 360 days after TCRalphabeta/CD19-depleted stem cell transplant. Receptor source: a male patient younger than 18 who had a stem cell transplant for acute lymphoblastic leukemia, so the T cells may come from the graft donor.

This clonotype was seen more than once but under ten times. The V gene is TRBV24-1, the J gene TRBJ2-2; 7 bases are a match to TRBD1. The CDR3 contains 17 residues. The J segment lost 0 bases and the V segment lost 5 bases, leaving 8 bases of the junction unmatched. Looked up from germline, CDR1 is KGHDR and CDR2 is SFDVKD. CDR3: CATSAGGQISNTGELFF. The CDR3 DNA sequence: TGTGCCACCAGTGCAGGGGGACAAATCTCGAACACCGGGGAGCTGTTTTTT.

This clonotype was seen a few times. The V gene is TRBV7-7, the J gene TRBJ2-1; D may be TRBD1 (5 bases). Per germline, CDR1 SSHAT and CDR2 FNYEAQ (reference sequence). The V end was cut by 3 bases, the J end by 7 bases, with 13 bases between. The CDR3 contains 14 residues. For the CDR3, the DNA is TGTGCCAGCAGCTTTCAGGGTCAGAAGAATGAGCAGTTCTTC. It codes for CASSFQGQKNEQFF.

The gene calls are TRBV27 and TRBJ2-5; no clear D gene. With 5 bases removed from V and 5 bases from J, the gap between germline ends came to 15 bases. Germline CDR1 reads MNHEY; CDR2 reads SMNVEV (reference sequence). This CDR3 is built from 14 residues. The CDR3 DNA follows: TGTGCCAGCAGTATACGCCCCCTGGGGGAGACCCAGTACTTC. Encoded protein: CASSIRPLGETQYF.

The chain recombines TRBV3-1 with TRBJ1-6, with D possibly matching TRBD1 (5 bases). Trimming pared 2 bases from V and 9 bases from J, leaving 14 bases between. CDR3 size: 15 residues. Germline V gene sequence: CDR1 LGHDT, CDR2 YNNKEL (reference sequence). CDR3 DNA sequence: TGTGCCAGCAGCCAAATCGGGGCCAAGAGTTCACCCCTCCACTTT. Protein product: CASSQIGAKSSPLHF.

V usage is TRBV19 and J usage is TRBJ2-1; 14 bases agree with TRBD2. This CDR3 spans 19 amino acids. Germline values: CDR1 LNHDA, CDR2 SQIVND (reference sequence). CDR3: CGPFRLKGGLAGEYNEQFF. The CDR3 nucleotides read TGTGGACCTTTTCGGTTAAAGGGGGGACTAGCGGGAGAGTACAATGAGCAGTTCTTC.

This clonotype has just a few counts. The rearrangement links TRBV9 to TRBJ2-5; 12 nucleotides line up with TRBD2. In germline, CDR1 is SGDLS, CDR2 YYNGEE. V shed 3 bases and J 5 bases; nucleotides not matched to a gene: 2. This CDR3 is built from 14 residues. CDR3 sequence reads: CASSETSGRETQYF. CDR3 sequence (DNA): TGTGCCAGCAGCGAAACTAGCGGGAGGGAGACCCAGTACTTC.

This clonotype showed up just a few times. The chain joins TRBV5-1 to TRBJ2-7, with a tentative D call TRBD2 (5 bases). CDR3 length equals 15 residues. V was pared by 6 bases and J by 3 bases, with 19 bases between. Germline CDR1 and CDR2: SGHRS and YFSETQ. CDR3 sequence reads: CASNPGSVPHYEQYF. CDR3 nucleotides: TGCGCCAGCAACCCGGGGAGTGTCCCCCACTACGAGCAGTACTTC.

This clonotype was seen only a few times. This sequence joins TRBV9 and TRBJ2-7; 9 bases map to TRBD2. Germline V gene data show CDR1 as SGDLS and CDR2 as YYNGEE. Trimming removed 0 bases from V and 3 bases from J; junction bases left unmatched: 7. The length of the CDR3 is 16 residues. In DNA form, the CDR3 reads TGTGCCAGCAGCGTAGGGCGCGGGAGGGCCTTCTACGAGCAGTACTTC. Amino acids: CASSVGRGRAFYEQYF.

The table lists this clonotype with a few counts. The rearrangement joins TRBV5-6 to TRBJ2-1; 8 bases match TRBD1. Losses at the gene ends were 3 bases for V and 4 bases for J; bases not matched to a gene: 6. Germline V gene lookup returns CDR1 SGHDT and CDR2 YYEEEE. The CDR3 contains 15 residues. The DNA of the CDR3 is TGTGCCAGCAGCTCTCCGGGACAGGAGTACAATGAGCAGTTCTTC. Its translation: CASSSPGQEYNEQFF. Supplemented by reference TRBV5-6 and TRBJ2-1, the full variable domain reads DAGVTQSPTHLIKTRGQQVTLRCSPKSGHDTVSWYQQALGQGPQFIFQYYEEEERQRGNFPDRFSGHQFPNYSSELNVNALLLGDSALYLCASSSPGQEYNEQFFGPGTRLTVL.

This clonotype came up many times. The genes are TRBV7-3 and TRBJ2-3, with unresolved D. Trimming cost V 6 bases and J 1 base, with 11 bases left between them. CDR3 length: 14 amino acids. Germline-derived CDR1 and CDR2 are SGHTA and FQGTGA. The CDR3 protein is CASSPTGGTDTQYF. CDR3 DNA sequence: TGTGCCAGCAGTCCGACTGGTGGCACAGATACGCAGTATTTT.

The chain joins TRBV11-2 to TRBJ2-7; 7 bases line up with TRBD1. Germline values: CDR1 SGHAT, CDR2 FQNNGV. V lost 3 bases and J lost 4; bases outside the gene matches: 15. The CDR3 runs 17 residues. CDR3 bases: TGTGCCAGCAGCTTTCGGACAGGACGACAGACCTATTACGAGCAGTACTTC. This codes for CASSFRTGRQTYYEQYF.

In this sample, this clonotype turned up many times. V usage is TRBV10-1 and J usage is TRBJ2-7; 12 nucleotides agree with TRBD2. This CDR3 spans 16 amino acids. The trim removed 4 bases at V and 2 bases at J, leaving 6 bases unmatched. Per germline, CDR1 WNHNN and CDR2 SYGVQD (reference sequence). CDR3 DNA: TGCGCCAGCAGTGTATCGACTAGCGGGAGTCCCTACGAGCAGTACTTC. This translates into CASSVSTSGSPYEQYF.

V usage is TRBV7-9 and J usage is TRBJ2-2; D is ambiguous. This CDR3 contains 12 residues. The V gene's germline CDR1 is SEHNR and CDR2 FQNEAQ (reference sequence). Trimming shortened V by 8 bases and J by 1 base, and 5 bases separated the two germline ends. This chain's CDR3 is CASHKNTGELFF. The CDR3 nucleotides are TGTGCCAGCCACAAGAACACCGGGGAGCTGTTTTTT.

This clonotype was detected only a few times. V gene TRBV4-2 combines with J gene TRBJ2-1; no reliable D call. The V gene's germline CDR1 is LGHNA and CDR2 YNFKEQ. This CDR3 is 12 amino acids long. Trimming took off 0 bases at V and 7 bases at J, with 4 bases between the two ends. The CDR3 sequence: CASSQDINEQFF. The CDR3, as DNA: TGTGCCAGCAGCCAAGATATAAATGAGCAGTTCTTC.

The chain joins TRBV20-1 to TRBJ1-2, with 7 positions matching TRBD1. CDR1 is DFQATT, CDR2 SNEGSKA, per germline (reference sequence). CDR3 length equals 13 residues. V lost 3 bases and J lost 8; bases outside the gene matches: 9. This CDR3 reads CSARGGGQMGYTF. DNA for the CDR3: TGCAGTGCTAGGGGGGGGGGACAGATGGGCTACACCTTC.

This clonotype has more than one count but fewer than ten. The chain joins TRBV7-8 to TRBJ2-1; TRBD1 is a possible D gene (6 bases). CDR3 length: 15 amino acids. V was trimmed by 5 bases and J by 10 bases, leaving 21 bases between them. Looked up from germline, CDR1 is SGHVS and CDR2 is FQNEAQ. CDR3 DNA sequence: TGTGCCAGCAGCCAAACCCTCCAGGGGTCAAGAGAGCAGTTCTTC. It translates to CASSQTLQGSREQFF.

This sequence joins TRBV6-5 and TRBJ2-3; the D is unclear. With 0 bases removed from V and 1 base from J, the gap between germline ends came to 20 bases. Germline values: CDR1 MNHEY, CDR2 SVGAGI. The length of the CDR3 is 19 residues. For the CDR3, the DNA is TGTGCCAGCAGTTACTCGACGGCTAGATACGGGCACCGCACAGATACGCAGTATTTT. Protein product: CASSYSTARYGHRTDTQYF.

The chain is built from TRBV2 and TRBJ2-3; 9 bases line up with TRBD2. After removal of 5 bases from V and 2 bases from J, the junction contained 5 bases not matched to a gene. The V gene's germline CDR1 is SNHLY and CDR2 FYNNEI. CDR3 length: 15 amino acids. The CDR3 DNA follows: TGTGCCAGCAGTACCGGGACTAGCCCCACAGATACGCAGTATTTT. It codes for CASSTGTSPTDTQYF.

CDR3 loop: CASSVVKETQYF. For the CDR3, the DNA is TGTGCCAGCAGCGTAGTTAAGGAGACCCAGTACTTC. The chain has TRBV9 and TRBJ2-5; D is undetermined. The CDR3 totals 12 residues. V shed 0 bases and J shed 5 bases, with 5 bases lying between them. Germline V lookup: CDR1 SGDLS, CDR2 YYNGEE.

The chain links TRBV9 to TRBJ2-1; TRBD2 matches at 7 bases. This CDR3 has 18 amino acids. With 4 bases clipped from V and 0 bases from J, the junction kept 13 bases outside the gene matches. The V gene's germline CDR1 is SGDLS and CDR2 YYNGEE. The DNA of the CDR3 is TGTGCCAGCAGCTCAAAGCGGGAAAGGCACAGCTCCTACAATGAGCAGTTCTTC. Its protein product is CASSSKRERHSSYNEQFF.

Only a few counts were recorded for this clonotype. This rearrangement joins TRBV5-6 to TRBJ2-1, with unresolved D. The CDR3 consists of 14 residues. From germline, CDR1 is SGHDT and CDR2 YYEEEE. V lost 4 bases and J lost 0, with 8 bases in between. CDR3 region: CASSPQPSYNEQFF. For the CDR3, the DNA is TGTGCCAGCAGCCCGCAACCCTCCTACAATGAGCAGTTCTTC.

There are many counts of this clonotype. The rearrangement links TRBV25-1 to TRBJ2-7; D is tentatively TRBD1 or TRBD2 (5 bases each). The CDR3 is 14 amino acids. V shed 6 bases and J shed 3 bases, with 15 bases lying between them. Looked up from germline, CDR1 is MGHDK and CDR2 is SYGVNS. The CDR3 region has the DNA TGTGCCAGCAGCTTCAGGGCTGAGGGCTACGAGCAGTACTTC. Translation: CASSFRAEGYEQYF.

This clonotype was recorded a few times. CDR3 amino acids: CASRFWGETQYF. CDR3 in DNA: TGTGCCAGCAGGTTTTGGGGAGAGACCCAGTACTTC. The V gene is TRBV2, the J gene TRBJ2-5; D is undetermined. This CDR3 has 12 residues. V lost 6 bases, J lost 4 bases, and 9 bases lay in between. From germline, CDR1 is SNHLY and CDR2 FYNNEI.

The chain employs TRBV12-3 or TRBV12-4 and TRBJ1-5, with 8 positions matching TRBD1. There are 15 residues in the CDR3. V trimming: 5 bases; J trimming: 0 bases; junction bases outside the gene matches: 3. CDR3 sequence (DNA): TGTGCCAGCAGTGACAGGGGTAGTAGCAATCAGCCCCAGCATTTT. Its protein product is CASSDRGSSNQPQHF.

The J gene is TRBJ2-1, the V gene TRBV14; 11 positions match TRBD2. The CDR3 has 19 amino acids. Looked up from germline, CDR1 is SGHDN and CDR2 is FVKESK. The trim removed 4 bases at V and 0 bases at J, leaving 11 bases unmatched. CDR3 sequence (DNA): TGTGCCAGCAGCCCAGGGACTAGCGGTAAACTAGGCTCCTACAATGAGCAGTTCTTC. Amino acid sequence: CASSPGTSGKLGSYNEQFF.